Below are 18 T cell receptor beta chains sequenced from a single sample in a study of T cells in Graves' hyperthyroidism and ophthalmopathy. The TCR beta CDR3 regions underwent amplification using RNA transcripts as the source. The TCR CDR3 was amplified in a first-round RT-PCR using the HTBI primer set. TCRdb re-called the multiplex PCR reads through MiXCR, storing one row per CDR3 protein. Of about 360,000 distinct CDR3 sequences listed, approximately 25% are singletons. Material for sequencing was blood. The receptors were gathered from a man aged 45-65 years with Graves' hyperthyroidism.

At least ten counts were recorded for this clonotype. The chain uses TRBV30 and TRBJ1-2, with D maybe TRBD1 (5 bases). Trimming removed 2 bases at V and 6 bases at J, with 19 bases between. The CDR3 has 15 amino acids. CDR1 is GTSNPN and CDR2 is SVGIG in the germline V gene (reference sequence). CDR3 in amino acids: CAWSRDDRTTNGYTF. CDR3 sequence (DNA): TGTGCCTGGAGTAGGGACGACAGAACTACCAATGGCTACACCTTC. Together with reference TRBV30 and TRBJ1-2, the CDR3 gives the full variable domain: SQTIHQWPATLVQPVGSPLSLECTVEGTSNPNLYWYRQAAGRGLQLLFYSVGIGQISSEVPQNLSASRPQDRQFILSSKKLLLSDSGFYLCAWSRDDRTTNGYTFGSGTRLTVV.

This clonotype was counted at least ten times. The V and J genes are TRBV7-9 and TRBJ2-7; tentatively, D is TRBD2 (6 bases). V was pared by 5 bases and J by 0 bases, with 11 bases between. Germline V gene data show CDR1 as SEHNR and CDR2 as FQNEAQ (reference sequence). The CDR3 runs to 14 residues. The CDR3 DNA reads as TGTGCCAGCAGCCCGGGACTCATCTCCTACGAGCAGTACTTC. Its translation is CASSPGLISYEQYF.

The chain couples TRBV12-3 or TRBV12-4 to TRBJ1-5; 11 positions match TRBD1. Unmatched junction bases numbered 10, after V lost 3 bases and J lost 6 bases. The CDR3 loop spans 17 amino acids. The CDR3 loop is CASSFVLDRGLGQPQHF. For the CDR3, the DNA is TGTGCCAGCAGTTTCGTCCTGGACAGGGGGCTAGGTCAGCCCCAGCATTTT.

There are a few counts of this clonotype. The chain's CDR3 is CASSLHNSGANVLTF. Here the CDR3 DNA reads TGCGCCAGCAGCTTGCACAACTCTGGGGCCAACGTCCTGACTTTC. The chain recombines TRBV5-1 with TRBJ2-6; D unresolved. The CDR3 runs 15 residues. The V gene lost 1 base and the J gene lost 0 bases, with 5 bases spanning the gap. Germline V gene lookup returns CDR1 SGHRS and CDR2 YFSETQ.

This chain uses TRBV29-1 with TRBJ2-5; D not certain. The germline V gene has CDR1 SQVTM and CDR2 ANQGSEA. Between the trimmed V and J ends, which lost 4 bases and 4 bases, there was a span of 7 bases. The CDR3 sequence is 11 residues long. CDR3 residues: CSVARVETQYF. The CDR3, as DNA: TGCAGCGTTGCCCGGGTAGAGACCCAGTACTTC. The full variable domain, completed using reference TRBV29-1 and TRBJ2-5, is SAVISQKPSRDICQRGTSLTIQCQVDSQVTMMFWYRQQPGQSLTLIATANQGSEATYESGFVIDKFPISRPNLTFSTLTVSNMSPEDSSIYLCSVARVETQYFGPGTRLLVL.

This clonotype was recorded many times. J is TRBJ2-1 and V is TRBV29-1; TRBD2 aligns across 8 bases. The CDR3 runs 16 residues. The germline CDR1 and CDR2 sequences are SQVTM and ANQGSEA. Unmatched junction bases numbered 15, after V lost 8 bases and J lost 3 bases. CDR3 nucleotides: TGCAGCATTGCGAGCAGCGGGAGTATAGTCTACAATGAGCAGTTCTTC. As protein: CSIASSGSIVYNEQFF.

V usage is TRBV2 and J usage is TRBJ2-1; TRBD2 matches at 11 bases. This CDR3 is 16 amino acids long. V shed 9 bases and J 8 bases; nucleotides not matched to a gene: 15. CDR1 SNHLY and CDR2 FYNNEI come from the germline V gene. CDR3 in DNA: TGTGCCAGTGGCCGTGGGACTAGCGGACCCCAGGATGAGCAGTTCTTC. It encodes CASGRGTSGPQDEQFF.

This chain links TRBV6-1 with TRBJ2-2, with 11 bases that match TRBD1. The CDR3 has 13 amino acids. V dropped 10 bases and J dropped 6; count of bases not matched to a gene: 4. Germline CDR1 MNHNS, CDR2 SASEGT. Written as DNA, the CDR3 is TGTGCCACCGGACAGGGGGCGTCCGGGGAGCTGTTTTTT. As protein: CATGQGASGELFF.

This sequence joins TRBV20-1 and TRBJ2-7, with 9 positions matching TRBD1. CDR1 and CDR2 from the germline V gene are DFQATT and SNEGSKA (reference sequence). V trimming: 5 bases; J trimming: 2 bases; junction bases outside the gene matches: 10. This CDR3 has 15 amino acids. The chain's CDR3 is CSAHASGQGPYEQYF. DNA of the CDR3: TGCAGTGCTCATGCGTCGGGACAGGGACCCTACGAGCAGTACTTC.

V is TRBV7-3 and J is TRBJ2-1; 11 nucleotides align to TRBD2. Losses at the gene ends were 5 bases for V and 6 bases for J; bases not matched to a gene: 6. The CDR3 runs to 15 residues. Per the germline V gene, CDR1 is SGHTA and CDR2 is FQGTGA. The CDR3 DNA is TGTGCCAGCAGCGCCAGACTAGCGGGAACCAATGAGCAGTTCTTC. Translating gives CASSARLAGTNEQFF.

At least ten counts were recorded for this clonotype. This chain uses TRBV27 with TRBJ2-3; 8 nucleotides line up with TRBD1. The CDR3 contains 15 residues. Germline V gene data show CDR1 as MNHEY and CDR2 as SMNVEV (reference sequence). V shed 5 bases, J shed 2 bases, and the junction held 6 bases outside the gene matches. CDR3 sequence reads: CASSPGQGVTDTQYF. The CDR3, as DNA: TGTGCCAGCAGTCCCGGACAGGGAGTCACAGATACGCAGTATTTT.

The sample holds a few counts of this clonotype. The chain carries TRBV6-1 and TRBJ1-2; the D is unclear. This CDR3 is 13 amino acids long. Germline V lookup: CDR1 MNHNS, CDR2 SASEGT. Between the trimmed V and J ends, which lost 5 bases and 9 bases, there was a span of 16 bases. The CDR3 loop reads CASSPSTATSYTF. For the CDR3, the DNA is TGTGCCAGCAGTCCATCCACGGCTACCAGCTACACCTTC.

This clonotype came up a few times. The CDR3 spells CATARGSSYNEQFF. In DNA form, the CDR3 reads TGTGCCACCGCCCGGGGGAGCTCCTACAATGAGCAGTTCTTC. The chain uses TRBV24-1 and TRBJ2-1; a possible D gene is TRBD2 (6 bases). CDR3 size: 14 residues. Germline CDR1 KGHDR, CDR2 SFDVKD. The germline V and J ends were trimmed by 9 bases and 0 bases, with 11 bases remaining between them.

This clonotype was detected ten times or more. The chain employs TRBV24-1 and TRBJ2-3; 7 bases line up with TRBD2. Germline loops: CDR1 KGHDR, CDR2 SFDVKD. The CDR3 covers 13 residues. The V segment lost 9 bases and the J segment 1 base; nucleotides outside the gene matches: 3. The CDR3 nucleotides read TGTGCCACCGCGGCGGGGGGCACAGATACGCAGTATTTT. Its protein is CATAAGGTDTQYF.

The DNA for the CDR3 is TGTGCCAGCAGCCGACTAACTAGCGGGAGTGGTACGCAGTATTTT. Its translation: CASSRLTSGSGTQYF. The chain recombines TRBV5-5 with TRBJ2-3; 11 positions match TRBD2. The CDR3 extends over 15 amino acids. The junction had 9 bases not matched to a gene; V was cut back by 4 bases and J by 8 bases. Germline loops: CDR1 SGHKS, CDR2 YYEKEE (reference sequence).

This clonotype is a singleton in its sample. The final CDR3 position lacks the conserved phenylalanine or tryptophan, pointing to a likely read error. The chain carries TRBV6-4 and TRBJ1-1, with D possibly TRBD1 on 6 matching bases. The ends were cut back, 9 bases at V and 6 bases at J, with 17 bases in the middle. The CDR3 consists of 13 residues. Germline V gene lookup returns CDR1 MRHNA and CDR2 SNTAGT. CDR3 protein: CASLVGGAAEAFL. The CDR3 coding sequence is TGTGCCAGTCTTGTCGGGGGGGCGGCTGAAGCTTTCCTT.

This sequence joins TRBV7-6 and TRBJ2-3; 13 bases match TRBD2. CDR1 and CDR2 from the germline V gene are SGHVS and FNYEAQ. This CDR3 comprises 17 residues. The J segment lost 6 bases and the V segment lost 1 base, leaving 7 bases of the junction unmatched. The chain's CDR3 is CASSLEGTSGMGDTQYF. The CDR3 coding sequence is TGTGCCAGCAGCTTAGAAGGGACTAGCGGGATGGGGGATACGCAGTATTTT.

This clonotype appeared a few times. This chain links TRBV10-3 with TRBJ2-5; D is perhaps TRBD2 (6 bases). Trimming stripped 2 bases from V and 1 base from J, with 11 bases between. The germline CDR1 and CDR2 sequences are ENHRY and SYGVKD. The length of the CDR3 is 15 residues. Written as DNA, the CDR3 is TGTGCCATCAGTGAGCTGGCGGGGACCCAAGAGACCCAGTACTTC. As protein: CAISELAGTQETQYF.